This T cell receptor beta chain is from a study of CXCR3-negative and CXCR3-positive naive CD8 T cells. This CDR3 region has 12 residues. Germline V gene sequence: CDR1 MNHEY, CDR2 SVGAGI. Researchers prepared the TRB cDNA libraries using 5' RACE with UMI labels. After re-calling the 5' RACE reads, TCRdb lists one entry per CDR3 protein, DNA absent. The listing records about 94,000 distinct CDR3 sequences. Investigators sorted each CD8+ T cell subset in triplicate, taking under 350,000 cells each time. With regard to this clonotype: Its antigen is currently unknown.

Regarding the study as a whole: More hydrophobic TRB CDR3s occurred in CXCR3-positive than in CXCR3-negative naive cells. TCR interaction strength was inferred from TRB CDR3 physicochemistry, as CD5 matched across naive subsets. Unlike memory cells, which differed, naive CXCR3-negative and CXCR3-positive cells had similar TRBV-TRBJ usage.

This sequence originates from a human donor in good health. Some clones in this sample may be carry-over from other donors' samples. The genes are TRBV6-5 and TRBJ2-7. Source material: naive CXCR3+ CD8+ T cells from blood. The sample's subset: CD45RO-CCR7+CD27+CD95- naive CD8+ T cells expressing CXCR3 (TNR3+). The CDR3 loop reads CASRDGSYEQYF.